The 19 T cell receptor beta chains in this list originate from one sample, sequenced in a study of cytomegalovirus exposure and HLA in healthy donors. Primers for the PCR totalled 60 Vbeta and 13 Jbeta. Data came from immunoSEQ multiplex PCR; TCRdb stores just in-frame clones and leaves some out. The sample holds 150,000 to 250,000 clones; 79% are singletons and the top ten take less than 2%. Sequencing was done on a sample of PBMCs. These receptors originate from a girl aged 5 to 17 in good health and CMV-seropositive.

This chain's CDR3 is CASSASSTGREQYF. The CDR3 DNA reads as TGTGCCAGCAGCGCCTCGTCGACAGGGCGCGAGCAGTACTTC. The V and J genes are TRBV9 and TRBJ2-7; TRBD1 matches 7 bases. CDR1 and CDR2 from the germline V gene are SGDLS and YYNGEE. The CDR3 contains 14 residues. The V and J ends lost 3 bases and 6 bases, in that order; junction bases with no gene match: 9.

The chain uses TRBV10-2 and TRBJ1-6; no definite D call. Germline V lookup: CDR1 WSHSY, CDR2 SAAADI. V shed 2 bases and J shed 0 bases, with 8 bases lying between them. The CDR3 loop spans 16 amino acids. The CDR3 loop is CASSENTSSYNSPLHF. The CDR3 nucleotides read TGCGCCAGCAGTGAGAATACGAGCTCCTATAATTCACCCCTCCACTTT.

The J gene is TRBJ1-6, the V gene TRBV7-8; no firm D call. There are 15 residues in the CDR3. In germline, CDR1 is SGHVS, CDR2 FQNEAQ. Trimming took 0 bases from V and 7 from J, leaving 10 bases between them. CDR3 in DNA: TGTGCCAGCAGCTTAGCTGGAGGGTGGAATTCACCCCTCCACTTT. Encoded protein: CASSLAGGWNSPLHF.

The chain recombines TRBV10-3 with TRBJ2-5; 7 bases align to TRBD2. This CDR3 has 15 residues. Germline CDR1 and CDR2: ENHRY and SYGVKD. V gave up 0 bases and J gave up 3 bases; unmatched junction bases: 4. The CDR3 loop is CAISESGRGEETQYF. The CDR3 DNA sequence: TGTGCCATCAGTGAGTCCGGTCGGGGGGAAGAGACCCAGTACTTC.

V gene TRBV11-2 combines with J gene TRBJ2-5, with D possibly TRBD1 on 5 matching bases. CDR1 and CDR2 (germline): SGHAT, FQNNGV. This CDR3 has 18 amino acids. V lost 5 bases and J 0 bases, leaving 22 bases between the germline ends. The DNA for the CDR3 is TGTGCCAGCAGCCCGGGCTTAAGGGGTACCAGGTACCAAGAGACCCAGTACTTC. Residues: CASSPGLRGTRYQETQYF.

V and J are TRBV7-9 and TRBJ2-3; 9 bases are a match to TRBD1. Germline V gene lookup returns CDR1 SEHNR and CDR2 FQNEAQ (reference sequence). The CDR3 has 16 residues. V shed 1 base and J 4 bases; nucleotides not matched to a gene: 6. CDR3 sequence: CASSLGDRVRSDTQYF. CDR3 coding DNA: TGTGCCAGCAGCTTAGGGGACAGGGTCAGATCAGATACGCAGTATTTT.

The gene calls are TRBV9 and TRBJ2-5; 9 bases line up with TRBD2. CDR3 length: 15 amino acids. V lost 0 bases and J lost 5; bases outside the gene matches: 5. CDR1 is SGDLS, CDR2 YYNGEE, per germline. This CDR3 is CASSVAPSGVETQYF. In DNA form, the CDR3 reads TGTGCCAGCAGCGTAGCTCCTAGCGGGGTGGAGACCCAGTACTTC.

The rearrangement uses TRBV7-2 and TRBJ2-5; possibly TRBD1 for D (5 bases). The CDR3 has 14 amino acids. CDR1 is SGHTA and CDR2 is FQGNSA in the germline V gene. Trimming cost V 5 bases and J 5 bases, with 15 bases left between them. CDR3 amino acids: CASSPGHHPETQYF. The DNA of the CDR3 is TGTGCCAGCAGCCCAGGACACCATCCCGAGACCCAGTACTTC.

This clone was observed a handful of times. The chain combines TRBV11-2 with TRBJ1-2; D possibly corresponds to TRBD1 (6 bases). V dropped 1 base and J dropped 2 bases, with 11 bases sitting between them. CDR3 length: 15 residues. CDR1 and CDR2 from the germline V gene are SGHAT and FQNNGV. CDR3 nucleotides: TGTGCCAGCAGCTTAGGGCTGCAGGGGAACTATGGCTACACCTTC. Translating it yields CASSLGLQGNYGYTF.

This clone has a single count. V and J are TRBV6-1 and TRBJ2-7, with D unclear. CDR1 and CDR2 from the germline V gene are MNHNS and SASEGT. V was shortened by 4 bases and J by 2 bases, with 3 bases between the two germline ends. CDR3 length: 11 amino acids. This CDR3 reads CASSVTYEQYF. The CDR3 DNA follows: TGTGCCAGCAGTGTTACCTACGAGCAGTACTTC.

This clone appeared a few times. The V gene is TRBV11-2, the J gene TRBJ1-3; possible D gene TRBD1, 6 bases. Trimming stripped 1 base from V and 0 bases from J, with 10 bases between. Looked up from germline, CDR1 is SGHAT and CDR2 is FQNNGV. The CDR3 runs to 16 residues. The DNA of the CDR3 is TGTGCCAGCAGCTTAGCACCAGGGGACTCTGGAAACACCATATATTTT. This translates into CASSLAPGDSGNTIYF.

The chain recombines TRBV10-1 with TRBJ2-1, with D possibly being TRBD2 (6 bases). The CDR3 consists of 14 residues. V was pared by 4 bases and J by 3 bases, with 10 bases between. CDR1 is WNHNN and CDR2 is SYGVQD in the germline V gene (reference sequence). CDR3 DNA: TGCGCCAGCAGTGCGGGGGACTTCTACAATGAGCAGTTCTTC. Translating it yields CASSAGDFYNEQFF.

The rearrangement uses TRBV7-6 and TRBJ2-7; TRBD2 agrees at 8 bases. The ends lost 5 bases at V and 2 bases at J; junction bases unmatched: 8. Germline CDR1 reads SGHVS; CDR2 reads FNYEAQ. The CDR3 contains 15 residues. The CDR3: CASSPYGGGPYEQYF. CDR3 in DNA: TGTGCCAGCAGCCCCTACGGGGGGGGACCCTACGAGCAGTACTTC.

This chain uses TRBV2 with TRBJ1-1, with 8 positions matching TRBD1. After removal of 9 bases from V and 1 base from J, the junction contained 7 bases not matched to a gene. Germline CDR1 SNHLY, CDR2 FYNNEI. The CDR3 spans 14 residues. CDR3 nucleotides: TGTGCCAGGAAGCCAGGGGGCCCGAACACTGAAGCTTTCTTT. This gives the protein CARKPGGPNTEAFF.

The V gene is TRBV9, the J gene TRBJ2-7, with 7 positions matching TRBD1. After removal of 4 bases from V and 0 bases from J, the junction contained 4 bases not matched to a gene. The length of the CDR3 is 14 residues. The V gene's germline CDR1 is SGDLS and CDR2 YYNGEE. CDR3 sequence (DNA): TGTGCCAGCAGCATCGGGGACAGCTCCTACGAGCAGTACTTC. Protein: CASSIGDSSYEQYF. Looking up the rest from reference TRBV9 and TRBJ2-7 gives the full variable domain: DSGVTQTPKHLITATGQRVTLRCSPRSGDLSVYWYQQSLDQGLQFLIQYYNGEERAKGNILERFSAQQFPDLHSELNLSSLELGDSALYFCASSIGDSSYEQYFGPGTRLTVT.

The rearrangement joins TRBV7-9 to TRBJ1-1; 7 nucleotides agree with TRBD1. The V gene's germline CDR1 is SEHNR and CDR2 FQNEAQ (reference sequence). V shed 1 base, J shed 6 bases, and the junction held 11 bases outside the gene matches. This CDR3 has 16 residues. CDR3 in amino acids: CASSLGPGGFFAEAFF. The CDR3, as DNA: TGTGCCAGCAGCTTAGGTCCAGGGGGTTTTTTCGCTGAAGCTTTCTTT.

This clone was recorded a few times. Written as DNA, the CDR3 is TGCGCCAGCAGCCACGCCCTGGCGGAAGATACGCAGTATTTT. Its protein is CASSHALAEDTQYF. The genes are TRBV4-3 and TRBJ2-3; D not certain. Deletions cut 3 bases from V and 5 bases from J, with 12 bases between. CDR3 length: 14 amino acids. The germline gives CDR1 LGHNA, CDR2 YSLEER.

The V and J genes are TRBV9 and TRBJ1-5; possible D gene TRBD1, 5 bases. The CDR3 runs 15 residues. CDR1 and CDR2 (germline): SGDLS, YYNGEE. Trimming left V 4 bases short and J 0 bases short, with 11 bases between. In DNA form, the CDR3 reads TGTGCCAGCAGCTCAACAGGAGCTAGCAATCAGCCCCAGCATTTT. It specifies CASSSTGASNQPQHF. The full variable domain, its missing parts supplied by reference TRBV9 and TRBJ1-5, is DSGVTQTPKHLITATGQRVTLRCSPRSGDLSVYWYQQSLDQGLQFLIQYYNGEERAKGNILERFSAQQFPDLHSELNLSSLELGDSALYFCASSSTGASNQPQHFGDGTRLSIL.

The J gene is TRBJ2-5, the V gene TRBV7-7, with 15 bases fitting TRBD2. Losses at the gene ends were 5 bases for V and 7 bases for J; bases not matched to a gene: 8. The germline CDR1 and CDR2 sequences are SSHAT and FNYEAQ (reference sequence). This CDR3 comprises 16 residues. CDR3: CASSPGLAGGLGTQYF. The CDR3 coding sequence is TGTGCCAGCAGCCCGGGACTAGCGGGGGGTTTAGGGACCCAGTACTTC.